This T cell receptor beta chain is drawn from a study of CD8+CD57+ T cells in acquired aplastic anemia. Study at large: On average, sorted CD4+ and CD8+ cells gave 3 to 4 ug of DNA.

Profiles of TCR beta VDJ and CDR3 were generated from a genomic DNA template. MiXCR was run by TCRdb on the reads, yielding one entry per CDR3 protein. Here the sample spans about 190,000 distinct CDR3 sequences, around 47% being singletons. Patients picked for sequencing had shown CD8+CD57+ cell expansion detected by flow cytometry. V was pared by 1 base and J by 8 bases, with 6 bases between. This CDR3 spans 13 amino acids. Germline loops: CDR1 SGHAT, CDR2 FQNNGV. The specimen was sorted CD4+, CD8+, or CD8+CD57+ T cells (not recorded which) from PBMCs. The chain is built from TRBV11-2 and TRBJ1-6; D unresolved. This clonotype was obtained from a human donor with aplastic anemia. DNA of the CDR3: TGTGCCAGCAGCTTAGCCGGGGATTCACCCCTCCACTTT. Protein sequence: CASSLAGDSPLHF.